The clone carrying this TCR beta chain was seen repeatedly, ten times or more. The antigen remains undetermined. The sample is drawn from a study of T cell repertoires in cytomegalovirus infection. Study information: Evidence of both CMV infection and a matching HLA type came from public TCR beta signatures.

Study-level findings and limits: CMV-specific TCR beta clonotypes restricted by HLA-C dominated the ex vivo response. Identification of carriers of CMV plus the relevant HLA was performed using cumulative public TCR beta family frequency.

The length of the CDR3 is 15 residues. Deletions cut 4 bases from V and 4 bases from J, with 15 bases between. Germline V gene lookup returns CDR1 SGHRS and CDR2 YFSETQ. MiXCR, applied by TCRdb to the reads, yields one record per CDR3 protein. The sample has about 130,000 distinct CDR3 sequences, more than 7% seen once. What was sequenced was PBMCs. This clonotype was obtained from a human donor in good health (CMV status not recorded). Some clones in this sample may be carry-over from other donors' samples. V usage is TRBV5-1 and J usage is TRBJ2-1; perhaps TRBD1 as D (5 bases). This chain's CDR3 is CASSQMGPDYNEQFF. The CDR3 DNA reads as TGCGCCAGCAGCCAAATGGGGCCAGATTACAATGAGCAGTTCTTC.